This T cell receptor (beta chain) appears in the sequencing data of a study of T cells in localized non-small cell lung cancer. Study-wide results and limits: Heterogeneity cannot be ruled out, as sequencing used one tumor region only.

As regards this clone: Antigen: not known.

Germline-derived CDR1 and CDR2 are SGDLS and YYNGEE. Germline trimming cut 4 bases from V and 6 bases from J; bases unmatched to any gene: 7. This CDR3 has 16 amino acids. Generated by immunoSEQ multiplex PCR, the TCRdb table keeps only in-frame clones and is missing some. The sample yields tens of thousands of clones, more than 85% seen once. The sample in question was peripheral blood, obtained before any cancer treatment. V gene TRBV9 combines with J gene TRBJ2-1; 13 nucleotides match TRBD2. The source is a male donor aged 60 or over with stage I squamous cell lung carcinoma. The CDR3 region is CASSPTSGRTPNEQFF. The CDR3 region has the DNA TGTGCCAGCAGCCCGACTAGCGGGAGGACCCCCAATGAGCAGTTCTTC.